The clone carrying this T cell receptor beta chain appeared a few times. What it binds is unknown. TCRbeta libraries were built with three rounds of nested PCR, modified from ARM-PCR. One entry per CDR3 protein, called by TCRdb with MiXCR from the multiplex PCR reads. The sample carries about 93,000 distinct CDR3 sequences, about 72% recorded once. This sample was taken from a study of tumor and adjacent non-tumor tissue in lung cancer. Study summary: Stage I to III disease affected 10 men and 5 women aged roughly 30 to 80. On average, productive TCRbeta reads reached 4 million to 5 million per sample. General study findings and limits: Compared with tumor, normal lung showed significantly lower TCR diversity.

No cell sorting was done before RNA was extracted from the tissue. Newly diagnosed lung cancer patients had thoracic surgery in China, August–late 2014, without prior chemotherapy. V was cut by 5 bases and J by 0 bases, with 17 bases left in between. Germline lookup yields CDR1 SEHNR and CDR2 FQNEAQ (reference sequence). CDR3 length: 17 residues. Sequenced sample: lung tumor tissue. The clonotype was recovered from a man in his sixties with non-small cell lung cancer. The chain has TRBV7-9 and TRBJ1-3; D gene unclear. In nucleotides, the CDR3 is TGTGCCAGCAGCACCAACCGGGAGGCCATCTCTGGAAACACCATATATTTT. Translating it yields CASSTNREAISGNTIYF.